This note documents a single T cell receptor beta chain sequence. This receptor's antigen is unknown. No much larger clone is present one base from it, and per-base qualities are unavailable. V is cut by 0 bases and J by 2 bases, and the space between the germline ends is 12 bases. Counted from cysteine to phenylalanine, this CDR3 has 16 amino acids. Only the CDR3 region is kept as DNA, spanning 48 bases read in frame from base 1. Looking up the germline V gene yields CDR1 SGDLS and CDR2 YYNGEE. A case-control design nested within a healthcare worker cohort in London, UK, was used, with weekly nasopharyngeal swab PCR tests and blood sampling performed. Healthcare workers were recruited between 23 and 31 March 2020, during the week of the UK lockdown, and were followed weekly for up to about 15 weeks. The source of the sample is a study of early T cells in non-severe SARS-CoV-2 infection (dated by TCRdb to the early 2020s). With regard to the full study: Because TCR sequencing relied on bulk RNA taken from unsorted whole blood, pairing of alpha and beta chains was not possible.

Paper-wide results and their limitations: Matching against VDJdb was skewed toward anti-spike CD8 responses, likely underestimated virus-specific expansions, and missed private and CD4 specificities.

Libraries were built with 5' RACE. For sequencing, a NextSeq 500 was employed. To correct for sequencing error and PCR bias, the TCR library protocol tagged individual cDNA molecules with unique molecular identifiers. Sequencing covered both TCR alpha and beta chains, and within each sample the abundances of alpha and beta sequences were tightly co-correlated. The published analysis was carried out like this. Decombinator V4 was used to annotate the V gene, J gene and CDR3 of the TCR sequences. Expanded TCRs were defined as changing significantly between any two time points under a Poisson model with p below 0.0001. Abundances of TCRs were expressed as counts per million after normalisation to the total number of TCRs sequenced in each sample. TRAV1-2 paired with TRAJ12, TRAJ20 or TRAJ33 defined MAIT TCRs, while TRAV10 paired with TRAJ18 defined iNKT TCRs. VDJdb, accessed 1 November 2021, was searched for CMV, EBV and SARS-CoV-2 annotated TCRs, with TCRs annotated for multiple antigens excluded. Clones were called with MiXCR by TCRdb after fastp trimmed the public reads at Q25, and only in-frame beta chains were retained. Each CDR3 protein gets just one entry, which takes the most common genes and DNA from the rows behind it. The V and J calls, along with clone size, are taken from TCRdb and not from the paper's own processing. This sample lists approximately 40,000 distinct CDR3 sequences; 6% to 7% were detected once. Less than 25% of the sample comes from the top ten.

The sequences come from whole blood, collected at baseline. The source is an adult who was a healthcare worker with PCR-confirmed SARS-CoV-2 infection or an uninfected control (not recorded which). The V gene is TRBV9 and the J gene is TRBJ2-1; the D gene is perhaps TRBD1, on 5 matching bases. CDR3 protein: CASSVGSQGTYNEQFF. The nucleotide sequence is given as TGTGCCAGCAGCGTAGGCAGCCAGGGAACCTACAATGAGCAGTTCTTC.